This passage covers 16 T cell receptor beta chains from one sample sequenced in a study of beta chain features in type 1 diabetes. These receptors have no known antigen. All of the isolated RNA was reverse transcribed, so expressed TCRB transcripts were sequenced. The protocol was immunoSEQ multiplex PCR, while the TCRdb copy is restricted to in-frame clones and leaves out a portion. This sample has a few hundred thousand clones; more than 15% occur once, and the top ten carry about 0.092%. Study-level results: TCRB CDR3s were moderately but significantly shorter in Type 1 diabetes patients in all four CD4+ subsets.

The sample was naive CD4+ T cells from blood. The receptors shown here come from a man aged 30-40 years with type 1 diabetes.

The CDR3 is CSVEGGQGLGTGELFF. The CDR3 DNA reads TGCAGCGTTGAGGGCGGACAGGGCCTAGGGACCGGGGAGCTGTTTTTT. The chain joins TRBV29-1 to TRBJ2-2; 8 bases line up with TRBD1. The J segment lost 5 bases and the V segment lost 3 bases, leaving 11 bases of the junction unmatched. Germline values: CDR1 SQVTM, CDR2 ANQGSEA. The CDR3 spans 16 residues.

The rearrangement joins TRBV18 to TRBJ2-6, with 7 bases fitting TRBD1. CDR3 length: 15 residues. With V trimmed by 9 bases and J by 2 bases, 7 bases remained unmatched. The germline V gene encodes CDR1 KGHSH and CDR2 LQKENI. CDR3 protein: CASCPTGTGANVLTF. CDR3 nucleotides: TGTGCCAGTTGCCCGACAGGGACTGGGGCCAACGTCCTGACTTTC.

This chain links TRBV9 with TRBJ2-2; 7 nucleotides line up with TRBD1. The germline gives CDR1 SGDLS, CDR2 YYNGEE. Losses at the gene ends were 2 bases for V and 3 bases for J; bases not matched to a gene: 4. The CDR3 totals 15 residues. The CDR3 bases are TGTGCCAGCAGCGTCCGGACAGGCGACACCGGGGAGCTGTTTTTT. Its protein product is CASSVRTGDTGELFF.

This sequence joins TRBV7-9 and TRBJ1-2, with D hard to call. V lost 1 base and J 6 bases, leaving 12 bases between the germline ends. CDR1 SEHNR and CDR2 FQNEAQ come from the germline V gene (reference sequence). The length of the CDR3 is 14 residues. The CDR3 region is CASSLVSAGDGYTF. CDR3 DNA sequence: TGTGCCAGCAGCTTAGTGTCAGCAGGCGATGGCTACACCTTC.

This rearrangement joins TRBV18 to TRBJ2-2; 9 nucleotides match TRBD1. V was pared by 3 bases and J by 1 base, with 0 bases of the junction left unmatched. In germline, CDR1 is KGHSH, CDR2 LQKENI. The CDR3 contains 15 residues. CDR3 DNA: TGTGCCAGCTCACCGGGACAGGGGAACACCGGGGAGCTGTTTTTT. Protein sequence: CASSPGQGNTGELFF. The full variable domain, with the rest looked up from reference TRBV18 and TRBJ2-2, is NAGVMQNPRHLVRRRGQEARLRCSPMKGHSHVYWYRQLPEEGLKFMVYLQKENIIDESGMPKERFSAEFPKEGPSILRIQQVVRGDSAAYFCASSPGQGNTGELFFGEGSRLTVL.

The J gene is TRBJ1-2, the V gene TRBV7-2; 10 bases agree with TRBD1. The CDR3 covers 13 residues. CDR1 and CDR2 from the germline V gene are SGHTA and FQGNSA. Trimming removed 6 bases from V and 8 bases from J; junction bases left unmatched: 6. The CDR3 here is CASSRDRGGGYTF. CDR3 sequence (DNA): TGTGCCAGCAGTCGGGACAGGGGTGGAGGCTACACCTTC.

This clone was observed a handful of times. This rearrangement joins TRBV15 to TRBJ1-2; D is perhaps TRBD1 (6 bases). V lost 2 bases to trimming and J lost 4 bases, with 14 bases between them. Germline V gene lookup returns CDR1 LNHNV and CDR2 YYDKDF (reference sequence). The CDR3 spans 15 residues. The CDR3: CATSRPVGGGYGYTF. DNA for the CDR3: TGTGCCACCAGCAGACCCGTAGGGGGAGGCTATGGCTACACCTTC. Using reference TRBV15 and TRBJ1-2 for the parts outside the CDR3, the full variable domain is DAMVIQNPRYQVTQFGKPVTLSCSQTLNHNVMYWYQQKSSQAPKLLFHYYDKDFNNEADTPDNFQSRRPNTSFCFLDIRSPGLGDTAMYLCATSRPVGGGYGYTFGSGTRLTVV.

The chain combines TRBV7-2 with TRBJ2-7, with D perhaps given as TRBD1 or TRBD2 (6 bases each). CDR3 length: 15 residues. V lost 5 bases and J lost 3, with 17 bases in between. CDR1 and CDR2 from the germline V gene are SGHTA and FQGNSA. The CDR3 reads CASSPRGEGNYEQYF. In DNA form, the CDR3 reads TGTGCCAGCAGCCCAAGGGGGGAAGGTAACTACGAGCAGTACTTC.

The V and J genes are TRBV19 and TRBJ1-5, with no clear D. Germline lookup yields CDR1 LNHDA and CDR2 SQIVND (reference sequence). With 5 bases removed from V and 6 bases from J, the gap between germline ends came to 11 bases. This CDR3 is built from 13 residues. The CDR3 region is CASSPVTPQPQHF. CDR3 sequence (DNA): TGTGCCAGTAGTCCCGTCACCCCTCAGCCCCAGCATTTT.

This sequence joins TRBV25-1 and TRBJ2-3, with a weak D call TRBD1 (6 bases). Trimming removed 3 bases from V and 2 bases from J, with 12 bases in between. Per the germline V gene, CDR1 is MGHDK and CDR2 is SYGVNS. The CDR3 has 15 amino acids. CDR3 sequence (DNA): TGTGCCAGCAGTGACATACAGGGTGTCACAGATACGCAGTATTTT. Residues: CASSDIQGVTDTQYF.

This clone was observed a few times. The CDR3 region is CASSYMPGNEQYF. The CDR3 DNA follows: TGTGCCAGCAGTTACATGCCGGGGAACGAGCAGTACTTC. The chain couples TRBV6-6 to TRBJ2-7; a weak D match, TRBD2 (5 bases). The germline CDR1 and CDR2 sequences are MNHNY and SVGAGI (reference sequence). Trimming took 2 bases from V and 5 from J, leaving 10 bases between them. The CDR3 length is 13 residues.

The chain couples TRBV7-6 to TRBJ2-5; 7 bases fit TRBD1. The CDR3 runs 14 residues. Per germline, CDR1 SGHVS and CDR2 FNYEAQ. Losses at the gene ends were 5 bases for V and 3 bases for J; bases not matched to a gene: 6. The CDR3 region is CASSRRQGKETQYF. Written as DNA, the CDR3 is TGTGCCAGCAGCCGAAGACAGGGTAAAGAGACCCAGTACTTC. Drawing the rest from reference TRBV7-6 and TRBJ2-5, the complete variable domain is GAGVSQSPRYKVTKRGQDVALRCDPISGHVSLYWYRQALGQGPEFLTYFNYEAQQDKSGLPNDRFSAERPEGSISTLTIQRTEQRDSAMYRCASSRRQGKETQYFGPGTRLLVL.

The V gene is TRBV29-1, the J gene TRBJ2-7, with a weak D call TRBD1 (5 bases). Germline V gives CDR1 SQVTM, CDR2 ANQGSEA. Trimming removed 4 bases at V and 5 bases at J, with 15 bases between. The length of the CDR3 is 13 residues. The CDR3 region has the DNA TGCAGCGTTGTATACTGGGGCGGCGACGAGCAGTACTTC. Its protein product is CSVVYWGGDEQYF.

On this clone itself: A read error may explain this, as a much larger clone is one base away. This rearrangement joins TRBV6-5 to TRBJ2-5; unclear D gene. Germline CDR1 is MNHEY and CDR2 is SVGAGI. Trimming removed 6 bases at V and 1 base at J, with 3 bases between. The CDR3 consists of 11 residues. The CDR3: CASSLQETQYF. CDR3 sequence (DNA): TGTGCCAGCAGCCTCCAAGAGACCCAGTACTTC.

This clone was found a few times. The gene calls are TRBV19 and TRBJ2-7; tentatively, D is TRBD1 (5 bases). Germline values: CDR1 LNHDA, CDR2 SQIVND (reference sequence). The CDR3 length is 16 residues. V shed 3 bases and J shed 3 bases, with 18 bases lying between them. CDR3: CASSMGRGIPLYEQYF. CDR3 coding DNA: TGTGCCAGTAGTATGGGTAGGGGCATCCCCCTCTACGAGCAGTACTTC.

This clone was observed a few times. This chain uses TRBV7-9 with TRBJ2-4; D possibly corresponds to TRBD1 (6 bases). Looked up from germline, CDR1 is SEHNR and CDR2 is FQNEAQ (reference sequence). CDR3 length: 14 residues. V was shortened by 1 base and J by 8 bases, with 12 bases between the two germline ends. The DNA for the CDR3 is TGTGCCAGCAGCTTAGGCTCAGGGGTCGACATTCAGTACTTC. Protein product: CASSLGSGVDIQYF.